A selection of T cell receptor beta chains follows, all from one sample in a study of molecular identifiers for immune sequencing clone quantification. One entry per CDR3 protein, called by TCRdb with MiXCR from the PCR reads. The sample records some 96,000 distinct CDR3 sequences, less than 25% being singletons. Source material: naive CD8+ T cells from blood, with Jurkat cell RNA spiked in. All receptors come from a human donor in good health. Some libraries in this study had Jurkat cell RNA spiked in. The CDR3 runs from the conserved cysteine through the conserved F or W. Fields, in order: J gene, V gene, clone size, D gene, CDR3 protein, CDR3 DNA. A D gene is named only where the DNA matches it firmly. Clone size is stated in some rows and not others, as once, few, many or a class when expanded.

>TRBJ2-2|TRBV27|many|-
CASSFWQHRNGELFF
TGTGCCAGCAGTTTTTGGCAGCATCGCAACGGGGAGCTGTTTTTT
>TRBJ2-1|TRBV10-2|-|-
CASSAGGPNEQFF
TGCGCCAGCAGTGCGGGGGGCCCCAATGAGCAGTTCTTC
>TRBJ2-1|TRBV6-2/TRBV6-3|many|-
CASSSLGPGWDEQFF
TGTGCCAGCAGTTCCCTAGGACCCGGTTGGGATGAGCAGTTCTTC
>TRBJ2-7|TRBV30|few|TRBD1
CAWSVLGTGISYEQYF
TGTGCCTGGAGTGTACTCGGGACAGGAATTTCTTACGAGCAGTACTTC
>TRBJ2-7|TRBV28|-|TRBD2
CASSLGTSGFITYEQYF
TGTGCCAGCAGTCTAGGGACTAGCGGTTTTATAACCTACGAGCAGTACTTC
>TRBJ2-3|TRBV4-1|many|-
CASSQGATPSTDTQYF
TGCGCCAGCAGCCAAGGGGCTACGCCTAGCACAGATACGCAGTATTTT
>TRBJ1-5|TRBV19|many|-
CASSMGGRSNQPQHF
TGTGCCAGTAGTATGGGGGGTCGGAGCAATCAGCCCCAGCATTTT
>TRBJ2-3|TRBV5-4|many|-
CASGGADTQYF
TGTGCCAGTGGGGGAGCAGATACGCAGTATTTT
>TRBJ2-1|TRBV29-1|few|-
CSVELIEDNEQFF
TGCAGCGTTGAATTGATAGAAGACAATGAGCAGTTCTTC
>TRBJ1-4|TRBV3-1|many|TRBD1
CASSQVGTGDEKLFF
TGTGCCAGCAGCCAAGTAGGGACAGGAGATGAAAAACTGTTTTTT
>TRBJ2-7|TRBV20-1|many|-
CSARALDGSYEQYF
TGCAGTGCTAGAGCCTTGGACGGCTCCTACGAGCAGTACTTC
>TRBJ2-5|TRBV3-1|few|TRBD1
CASSQDVDRVETQYF
TGTGCCAGCAGCCAAGACGTCGACAGGGTGGAGACCCAGTACTTC
>TRBJ2-5|TRBV4-1|few|-
CASSGDMARETQYF
TGCGCCAGCAGCGGGGACATGGCTCGGGAGACCCAGTACTTC
>TRBJ1-1|TRBV19|many|TRBD1
CASSKGQVNTEAFF
TGTGCCAGTAGTAAGGGACAGGTCAACACTGAAGCTTTCTTT
>TRBJ1-1|TRBV12-3/TRBV12-4|few|-
CASSFGTNLNTEAFF
TGTGCCAGCAGTTTCGGCACCAACTTGAACACTGAAGCTTTCTTT
>TRBJ2-1|TRBV29-1|-|-
CSVDPSDGGTHNEQFF
TGCAGCGTTGACCCTTCTGACGGGGGGACACACAATGAGCAGTTCTTC
>TRBJ2-7|TRBV28|many|-
CASSVRGASLTSYEQYF
TGTGCCAGCAGCGTTCGGGGGGCCAGCCTAACCTCCTACGAGCAGTACTTC
>TRBJ2-5|TRBV12-3/TRBV12-4|-|TRBD1
CTSSDQGARGTQYF
TGTACCAGCAGTGATCAGGGGGCAAGAGGGACCCAGTACTTC
>TRBJ2-2|TRBV7-9|few|TRBD2
CASSLPGLAEVTGELFF
TGTGCCAGCAGCTTACCCGGACTAGCGGAGGTTACCGGGGAGCTGTTTTTT
>TRBJ2-3|TRBV3-1|few|-
CASSQDFSEVPDTQYF
TGTGCCAGCAGCCAAGATTTTAGTGAGGTCCCAGATACGCAGTATTTT
>TRBJ2-3|TRBV28|many|-
CASRTRVPVLGRKTSTDTQYF
TGTGCCAGCAGGACCCGGGTCCCGGTCCTGGGGAGAAAGACTAGCACAGATACGCAGTATTTT
>TRBJ2-1|TRBV30|many|-
CAWSVGSNEQFF
TGTGCCTGGAGTGTAGGCAGCAATGAGCAGTTCTTC
>TRBJ1-2|TRBV19|many|-
CASSIGPGVPYGYTF
TGTGCCAGTAGTATTGGACCGGGAGTCCCCTATGGCTACACCTTC
>TRBJ1-2|TRBV20-1|many|TRBD1
CSARDPTGGRGYTF
TGCAGTGCTAGAGATCCGACAGGGGGCCGTGGCTACACCTTC
>TRBJ2-1|TRBV7-9|once|-
CASGHPGHSYNEQFF
TGTGCCAGCGGCCACCCGGGACACTCCTACAACGAGCAGTTCTTC
>TRBJ1-4|TRBV7-6|many|TRBD1
CASSFRQGAAANEKLFF
TGTGCCAGCAGCTTCAGACAGGGGGCGGCGGCTAATGAAAAACTGTTTTTT
>TRBJ2-7|TRBV5-1|few|-
CASSLSTEQYF
TGCGCCAGCAGCTTGTCCACCGAGCAGTACTTC
>TRBJ1-2|TRBV4-2|few|-
CASSQDFYYGYTF
TGTGCCAGCAGCCAAGATTTTTACTATGGCTACACCTTC
>TRBJ1-1|TRBV12-3/TRBV12-4|many|-
CASSSAGGNAEAFF
TGTGCCAGCAGTTCCGCGGGGGGGAACGCTGAAGCTTTCTTT
>TRBJ1-5|TRBV4-3|-|TRBD1
CARSQIQGNQPQHF
TGCGCCAGAAGCCAAATACAGGGGAATCAGCCCCAGCATTTT
>TRBJ1-2|TRBV7-2|many|-
CASSPTGPANYGYTF
TGTGCCAGCAGCCCTACCGGGCCAGCTAACTATGGCTACACCTTC
>TRBJ2-7|TRBV6-2/TRBV6-3|many|-
CASSPRTDTYEQYF
TGTGCCAGCAGTCCCCGGACCGACACCTACGAGCAGTACTTC
>TRBJ1-5|TRBV4-1|many|TRBD1
CASSQAEQGGQPQHF
TGCGCCAGCAGCCAAGCTGAACAGGGGGGTCAGCCCCAGCATTTT
>TRBJ2-7|TRBV27|many|TRBD2
CASSLTSGGTYEQYF
TGTGCCAGCAGTTTAACCAGCGGGGGAACCTACGAGCAGTACTTC
>TRBJ2-7|TRBV10-2|many|-
CASSDARGPSYEQYF
TGCGCCAGCAGTGACGCCAGGGGCCCCTCTTACGAGCAGTACTTC
>TRBJ1-6|TRBV9|many|-
CASSVATTYNSPLHF
TGTGCCAGCAGCGTAGCTACAACCTATAATTCACCCCTCCACTTT
>TRBJ2-7|TRBV6-5|many|-
CASRDGAYEQYF
TGTGCCAGCAGGGACGGAGCCTACGAGCAGTACTTC
>TRBJ1-2|TRBV5-1|-|-
CASSLEGNYGYTF
TGCGCCAGCAGCTTGGAGGGAAACTATGGCTACACCTTC
>TRBJ1-2|TRBV5-6|-|-
CASSFRGGSGYTF
TGTGCCAGCAGCTTCCGGGGGGGGAGTGGCTACACCTTC
>TRBJ1-1|TRBV6-2/TRBV6-3|many|-
CASSSWSYTEAFF
TGTGCCAGCAGTTCTTGGTCGTACACTGAAGCTTTCTTT
>TRBJ2-3|TRBV30|many|TRBD2
CAWSVLRGGGTDTQYF
TGTGCCTGGAGTGTACTGCGGGGGGGCGGCACAGATACGCAGTATTTT
>TRBJ2-2|TRBV12-3/TRBV12-4|-|-
CASSPRPGQNTGELFF
TGTGCCAGCAGTCCTAGGCCGGGACAAAACACCGGGGAGCTGTTTTTT
>TRBJ2-3|TRBV9|many|TRBD2
CASSVGQASGYSDTQYF
TGTGCCAGCAGCGTAGGGCAGGCTAGCGGGTACTCAGATACGCAGTATTTT
>TRBJ2-5|TRBV4-1|few|-
CASSQEGQETQYF
TGCGCCAGCAGCCAAGAGGGGCAAGAGACCCAGTACTTC
>TRBJ2-3|TRBV7-9|few|TRBD2
CASSLIGLAGDTQYF
TGTGCCAGCAGCTTAATTGGACTAGCGGGAGATACGCAGTATTTT
>TRBJ2-2|TRBV9|many|-
CASSEGGTSAAGELFF
TGTGCCAGCAGCGAAGGGGGGACATCTGCGGCCGGGGAGCTGTTTTTT
>TRBJ2-1|TRBV9|many|TRBD2
CASSFAGTSGEQFF
TGTGCCAGCAGCTTCGCCGGGACTAGCGGAGAGCAGTTCTTC
>TRBJ2-7|TRBV6-2/TRBV6-3|few|TRBD1
CASSYSGTGGFEQYF
TGTGCCAGCAGTTACTCAGGGACAGGGGGCTTCGAGCAGTACTTC
>TRBJ1-5|TRBV27|-|TRBD1
CASKPGQGDRPQHF
TGTGCCAGCAAACCGGGACAGGGAGATCGGCCCCAGCATTTT
>TRBJ2-7|TRBV5-6|many|TRBD2
CASSLAGGWREDSYEQYF
TGTGCCAGCAGCTTGGCCGGGGGTTGGCGGGAGGACTCCTACGAGCAGTACTTC
>TRBJ1-2|TRBV11-2|many|-
CASSSLTRGGYTF
TGTGCCAGCAGCTCCTTGACAAGGGGCGGCTACACCTTC
>TRBJ2-3|TRBV10-2|few|-
CASSSGPPGDTQYF
TGCGCCAGCAGCTCGGGTCCGCCAGGGGATACGCAGTATTTT
>TRBJ2-7|TRBV4-1|many|TRBD1
CASSQQDRGEQYF
TGCGCCAGCAGCCAACAAGACAGGGGCGAGCAGTACTTC
>TRBJ2-1|TRBV15|-|-
CATNPFPEGDEQFF
TGTGCCACCAACCCATTCCCTGAGGGTGATGAGCAGTTCTTC
>TRBJ2-2|TRBV29-1|-|TRBD2
CSVRLAVLGGELFF
TGCAGCGTTCGTCTAGCGGTTCTTGGCGGGGAGCTGTTTTTT
>TRBJ1-5|TRBV24-1|many|TRBD1
CATSRQGNNQPQHF
TGTGCCACCAGCCGACAGGGAAACAATCAGCCCCAGCATTTT
>TRBJ2-7|TRBV28|few|TRBD2
CASTPRTSGLYEQYF
TGTGCCAGCACGCCTCGGACTAGCGGGCTCTACGAGCAGTACTTC